The sequence of this TCR beta chain was determined in a study of a mutant IDH1 vaccine in newly diagnosed glioma. This clone has just one count. This table comes from immunoSEQ multiplex PCR, and its TCRdb copy is limited to in-frame clones, with some not included. The repertoire holds around 67,000 clones, more than 70% seen once, with around 4.5% in the top ten. V shed 4 bases, J shed 3 bases, and the junction held 5 bases outside the gene matches. Germline V gene lookup returns CDR1 MNHEY and CDR2 SMNVEV (reference sequence). The CDR3 length is 15 residues. Specified time point: baseline, week 1 (first vaccination visit). Treatment defined: pre-vaccination baseline after standard-of-care therapy.

Sequencing used peripheral blood mononuclear cells (PBMCs), obtained from a glioma patient treated with radiotherapy, temozolomide or both. This chain links TRBV27 with TRBJ2-7; 11 bases align to TRBD2. The origin of this receptor is a woman between 18 and 29 years old with glioma. Some clones in this sample may be carry-over from other donors' samples. The CDR3 DNA is TGTGCCAGCAGTTCCTCACTAGCGGGAGTCTACGAGCAGTACTTC. Amino acids: CASSSSLAGVYEQYF.